The 14 T cell receptor beta chains reported below all come from one sample, sequenced in a study of vaccination and CD4 T cells after COVID-19. Time point in this sample: late sampling 161 to 241 days after vaccination in a few convalescent patients. MiXCR, run by TCRdb on the PCR reads, gives a single entry per CDR3 protein. The sample contains 25,000 to 35,000 distinct CDR3 sequences, around 49% of which appear only once. Sequenced material: CD4+ T cells from blood, taken about 7 months after SARS-CoV-2 vaccination. These receptors all come from a human donor who had recovered from COVID-19.

This rearrangement joins TRBV12-3 or TRBV12-4 to TRBJ1-5, with 7 bases that match TRBD1. The V gene end was trimmed by 6 bases and the J gene end by 6 bases; junction bases not matched to a gene: 8. The CDR3 totals 14 residues. In nucleotides, the CDR3 is TGTGCCAGCAGGTCAGGGGGTCGGGGTCAGCCCCAGCATTTT. Translation: CASRSGGRGQPQHF.

This clonotype was seen once. This chain connects TRBV6-5 to TRBJ2-3; TRBD2 matches at 8 bases. Germline V gene lookup returns CDR1 MNHEY and CDR2 SVGAGI. V was clipped by 0 bases and J by 4 bases; unmatched bases: 12. The CDR3 is 18 amino acids. CDR3 loop: CASSYSGSGGPFADTQYF. For the CDR3, the DNA is TGTGCCAGCAGTTACTCGGGCTCGGGAGGGCCCTTCGCAGATACGCAGTATTTT.

The J gene is TRBJ2-1, the V gene TRBV11-1, with D unresolved. The germline V and J ends were trimmed by 5 bases and 15 bases, with 17 bases remaining between them. The germline V gene encodes CDR1 SGHAT and CDR2 FQDESV (reference sequence). The CDR3 consists of 12 residues. CDR3 residues: CASSPDPAALFF. The CDR3 DNA reads as TGTGCCAGCAGCCCAGACCCCGCAGCTCTGTTCTTC.

This clonotype was counted a few times. J is TRBJ1-2 and V is TRBV19, with 8 bases aligning to TRBD1. Trimming at V came to 5 bases and at J to 3 bases, leaving 2 bases not matched to a gene. Germline V lookup: CDR1 LNHDA, CDR2 SQIVND (reference sequence). CDR3 size: 13 residues. The CDR3 spells CASSPGQDYGYTF. The DNA for the CDR3 is TGTGCCAGTAGTCCGGGACAGGACTATGGCTACACCTTC.

V and J are TRBV28 and TRBJ2-5; a weak D match, TRBD2 (7 bases). V gave up 5 bases and J gave up 4 bases, with 35 bases separating them. This CDR3 is 21 amino acids long. Per the germline V gene, CDR1 is MDHEN and CDR2 is SYDVKM. The CDR3 DNA sequence: TGTGCCAGCAGTCCAAGGGGGGGACGGAGGGGACGACCCGTACTAGGAGAGACCCAGTACTTC. Translation: CASSPRGGRRGRPVLGETQYF.

The V call is TRBV4-2, the J call TRBJ2-7; TRBD1 matches 7 bases. V shed 0 bases, J shed 7 bases, and the junction held 9 bases outside the gene matches. The V gene's germline CDR1 is LGHNA and CDR2 YNFKEQ. The CDR3 contains 15 residues. The CDR3 is CASSQDRQGVGEQYF. In DNA, the CDR3 is TGTGCCAGCAGCCAAGATCGCCAGGGGGTAGGGGAGCAGTACTTC.

The chain carries TRBV28 and TRBJ2-1, with 7 bases matching TRBD2. Germline values: CDR1 MDHEN, CDR2 SYDVKM. The V segment lost 7 bases and the J segment 6 bases; nucleotides outside the gene matches: 12. The CDR3 consists of 15 residues. The CDR3 region is CASTWGGERSNEQFF. In DNA form, the CDR3 reads TGTGCCAGCACTTGGGGGGGGGAGAGGTCCAATGAGCAGTTCTTC.

This clonotype was seen a few times. The V gene is TRBV2, the J gene TRBJ2-5; unclear D gene. CDR1 is SNHLY and CDR2 is FYNNEI in the germline V gene. Deletions cut 5 bases from V and 4 bases from J, with 14 bases between. The CDR3 runs 14 residues. The CDR3 protein is CASSPTAPPETQYF. The DNA for the CDR3 is TGTGCCAGCAGTCCCACGGCCCCGCCAGAGACCCAGTACTTC.

This rearrangement joins TRBV24-1 to TRBJ2-6, with 10 bases identical to TRBD1. Trimming removed 4 bases from V and 0 bases from J; junction bases left unmatched: 5. Per germline, CDR1 KGHDR and CDR2 SFDVKD. CDR3 length equals 18 residues. The CDR3 is CATSDSGQGDSGANVLTF. As DNA, the CDR3 is TGTGCCACCAGTGACTCTGGACAGGGGGACTCTGGGGCCAACGTCCTGACTTTC.

This clonotype was observed a handful of times. The chain recombines TRBV6-5 with TRBJ1-6; no definite D call. CDR1 MNHEY and CDR2 SVGAGI come from the germline V gene. V lost 2 bases, J lost 6 bases, and 11 bases lay in between. The CDR3 consists of 15 residues. For the CDR3, the DNA is TGTGCCAGCAGTTACCAACTGTGGACTAATTCACCCCTCCACTTT. It specifies CASSYQLWTNSPLHF.

The CDR3, as DNA: TGTGCCAGCAGCTACCGGGACAGGCATCACGGGCAGTACTTC. Its translation: CASSYRDRHHGQYF. This rearrangement joins TRBV7-9 to TRBJ2-7; 8 bases are shared with TRBD1. V shed 4 bases and J 9 bases; nucleotides not matched to a gene: 11. The CDR3 spans 14 residues. CDR1 and CDR2 from the germline V gene are SEHNR and FQNEAQ (reference sequence).

This clonotype has a handful of counts. This chain links TRBV6-5 with TRBJ1-6; D ambiguous. Germline values: CDR1 MNHEY, CDR2 SVGAGI. The CDR3 loop spans 13 amino acids. The V gene lost 2 bases and the J gene lost 7 bases, with 6 bases spanning the gap. DNA for the CDR3: TGTGCCAGCAGTTACCAGGAGAATTCACCCCTCCACTTT. Translating it yields CASSYQENSPLHF.

The rearrangement uses TRBV10-3 and TRBJ2-7; no clear D. The V end was cut by 8 bases, the J end by 3 bases, with 11 bases between. Germline CDR1 is ENHRY and CDR2 is SYGVKD. The CDR3 contains 12 residues. CDR3 residues: CAISELSYEQYF. CDR3 coding DNA: TGTGCCATCTCGGAACTGAGCTACGAGCAGTACTTC.

This clonotype turned up a few times. Here the CDR3 reads CASSYDEASEAFF. The CDR3 bases are TGTGCCAGCAGTTACGATGAAGCGTCTGAAGCTTTCTTT. The genes are TRBV6-2 or TRBV6-3 and TRBJ1-1; D unresolved. The CDR3 totals 13 residues. CDR1 is MNHEY, CDR2 SVGEGT, per germline. V was cut by 2 bases and J by 6 bases, with 10 bases left in between.